A selection of T cell receptor beta chains follows, all from one sample in a study of siplizumab effects on memory and regulatory T cells. Some clones are missing from TCRdb's copy, which holds only in-frame ones; the method was immunoSEQ multiplex PCR. The sample has approximately 75,000 clones, 93% seen once. Sequencing was carried out using CD8+ T cells sorted from blood. These receptors all stem from a human donor in good health. CDR3s include the opening cysteine and the closing phenylalanine or tryptophan. D genes are given only for firm matches. Size values are once, few and many counts, or a class for expanded clones, and some rows have none.

>-|TRBV7-8|TRBD1|TRBJ2-7
TGTGCCAGCAGCTTTCAGGGGGCTCGGTACGAGCAGTACTTC
CASSFQGARYEQYF
>-|TRBV5-4|-|TRBJ1-2
TGTGCCAGCAGCTTGGCCGGCGGGGACCCTAACTATGGCTACACCTTC
CASSLAGGDPNYGYTF
>-|TRBV28|TRBD2|TRBJ2-1
TGTGCCAGCGCCCAACTAGCGGGGGGGCATATTGAGCAGTTCTTC
CASAQLAGGHIEQFF
>-|TRBV27|-|TRBJ2-7
TGTGCCAGCAGTCCGCTAGGGGGTACCTACGAGCAGTACTTC
CASSPLGGTYEQYF
>-|TRBV7-9|TRBD1|TRBJ1-3
TGTGCCAGCAGCATACGGGACAGTACCTTCTCTGGAAACACCATATATTTT
CASSIRDSTFSGNTIYF
>-|TRBV4-2|-|TRBJ1-1
TGTGCCAGCAGCCAAGACCCCAGTGAGTCCTTCTTT
CASSQDPSESFF
>-|TRBV6-1|-|TRBJ2-5
TGTGCCAGCACCATTGCCCTGTTGGAAGCCCAGTACTTC
CASTIALLEAQYF
>-|TRBV9|-|TRBJ2-1
TGTGCCAGCAGCGTAGCCCCGGGCGCAGGCCATGAGCAGTTCTTC
CASSVAPGAGHEQFF
>-|TRBV7-5|-|TRBJ2-1
TGTGTCAGAAGCTTCCGGGACAGGGGGGTTTGGGGTGAGCAGTTCTTC
CVRSFRDRGVWGEQFF
>-|TRBV7-3|-|TRBJ2-7
TGTGCCAGCAGCTTAACGGGCTACGAGCAGTACTTC
CASSLTGYEQYF
>-|TRBV9|-|TRBJ2-7
TGTGCCAGCAGCGCCGGACAGAACTACGAGCAGTACTTC
CASSAGQNYEQYF
>-|TRBV19|TRBD1|TRBJ2-5
TGTGCCAGTAGCAACCGTCTAACAGGGGTGGAGACCCAGTACTTC
CASSNRLTGVETQYF
>-|TRBV19|TRBD1|TRBJ1-2
TGTGCCAGCAGGGACAGGGAGGGGTCTGAGGGCTACACCTTC
CASRDREGSEGYTF
>-|TRBV16|-|TRBJ2-2
TGTGCCAGCAGCCAATCCGGGGCCGGGGAGCTGTTTTTT
CASSQSGAGELFF
>-|TRBV19|-|TRBJ1-2
TGTGCCAGTAGTACCCTGACAGAAACGAACTATGGCTACACCTTC
CASSTLTETNYGYTF
>-|TRBV19|-|TRBJ2-3
TGTGCCAGTAGTCCGACGGGATTTAGCACAGATACGCAGTATTTT
CASSPTGFSTDTQYF
>-|TRBV27|-|TRBJ2-2
TGTGCCAGCAGAGGGGGGATCGGGGAGCTGTTTTTT
CASRGGIGELFF
>-|TRBV4-3|TRBD2|TRBJ2-5
TGCGCCAGCAGCCAAGCCCGGGGGGGGGCCCGGGAGACCCAGTACTTC
CASSQARGGARETQYF
>-|TRBV9|-|TRBJ2-2
TGTGCCAGCAGCGTAGATGGCGGGAACCGGAGGGAGCTGTTTTTT
CASSVDGGNRRELFF
>once|TRBV5-1|-|TRBJ1-6
TGCGCCAGCAGCTTGGGCCGCCAGGGGAGCTCCTATAATTCACCCCTCCACTTT
CASSLGRQGSSYNSPLHF
>-|TRBV4-3|-|TRBJ2-3
TGCGCCAGCAGCCAAGACAGGTTTAGCACAGATACGCAGTATTTT
CASSQDRFSTDTQYF
>-|TRBV28|TRBD2|TRBJ2-2
TGTGCCAGCAGCCTCCGGACTAGCGACACCGGGGAGCTGTTTTTT
CASSLRTSDTGELFF
>-|TRBV15|TRBD2|TRBJ2-1
TGTGCCACCAGCAGAGATATGGCGGGGGGGACCAATGAGCAGTTCTTC
CATSRDMAGGTNEQFF
>-|TRBV4-1|TRBD1|TRBJ1-1
TGCGCCAGCAGCCAAGGGGACAGGGGGGATACTGAAGCTTTCTTT
CASSQGDRGDTEAFF
>-|TRBV27|-|TRBJ1-1
TGTGCCAGCAGTTTATTGGGCGTAGGCACTGAAGCTTTCTTT
CASSLLGVGTEAFF
>-|TRBV5-6|-|TRBJ1-1
TGTGCCAGCAGCTTAGGACAGAGCATGAACACTGAAGCTTTCTTT
CASSLGQSMNTEAFF
>-|TRBV9|TRBD1|TRBJ1-1
TGTGCCAGCAGCGTAGATGAGGGGGCCCCTGAAGCTTTCTTT
CASSVDEGAPEAFF
>-|TRBV4-1|-|TRBJ1-1
TGCGCCAGCAGCTTCGGGGTCGGCACTGAAGCTTTCTTT
CASSFGVGTEAFF
>-|TRBV7-9|TRBD2|TRBJ2-7
TGTGCCAGCAGCTCGGGACTAGCGGGGGGGAACGAGTACTTC
CASSSGLAGGNEYF
>few|TRBV18|TRBD2|TRBJ2-7
TGTGCCAGCTCACCACTAGCGGGGGCCTACGAGCAGTACTTC
CASSPLAGAYEQYF
>-|TRBV7-2|-|TRBJ1-6
TGTGCCAGCAGCCCCGGGCCTTATAATTCACCCCTCCACTTT
CASSPGPYNSPLHF
>-|TRBV27|TRBD2|TRBJ2-7
TGTGCCAGCAGCCTTTTAGCGGGGGTAAACGAGCAGTACTTC
CASSLLAGVNEQYF
>-|TRBV4-3|-|TRBJ1-3
TGCGCCAGCAGCCAAGATCGGCGAGTTTTAAGCTCTGGAAACACCATATATTTT
CASSQDRRVLSSGNTIYF
>-|TRBV11-2|-|TRBJ1-2
TGTGCCAGCGGGGTCGGAACCGATGGCTACACCTTC
CASGVGTDGYTF
>-|TRBV5-4|TRBD2|TRBJ2-5
TGTGCCAGCAGTTCCACCCTAGCGGGGGCTAACCAAGAGACCCAGTACTTC
CASSSTLAGANQETQYF
>once|TRBV6-5|-|TRBJ2-2
TGTGCCAGCAGTTACGCCAGGACCGGGGAGCTGTTTTTT
CASSYARTGELFF
>-|TRBV7-9|-|TRBJ2-7
TGTGCCAGCAGCGGTTCAGCTAGGTACGAGCAGTACTTC
CASSGSARYEQYF
>-|TRBV4-3|-|TRBJ1-3
TGCGCCAGCAGCCAAGATCGGCCGCCGTCTGGAAACACCATATATTTT
CASSQDRPPSGNTIYF
>-|TRBV7-9|-|TRBJ2-6
TGTGCCAGCAACCCGGGGACCGGTTCTGGGGCCAACGTCCTGACTTTC
CASNPGTGSGANVLTF
>-|TRBV9|TRBD1|TRBJ2-1
TGTGCCAGCAGCGACACCCTCGGACAGGGTCGATACAATGAGCAGTTCTTC
CASSDTLGQGRYNEQFF
>-|TRBV18|-|TRBJ2-7
TGTGCCAGCTCACGGTCTACCTACGAGCAGTACTTC
CASSRSTYEQYF
>-|TRBV5-4|-|TRBJ2-3
TGTGCCAGCAGCAGTAGCGGCACAGATACGCAGTATTTT
CASSSSGTDTQYF
>-|TRBV5-6|-|TRBJ1-5
TGTGCCAGCAGCCCCCAGGGACAGCCCCAGCATTTT
CASSPQGQPQHF
>-|TRBV27|-|TRBJ1-1
TGTGCCAGCAGTTTATCGGGGGCGGGCATGGCTATGAACACTGAAGCTTTCTTT
CASSLSGAGMAMNTEAFF
>once|TRBV19|-|TRBJ1-5
TGTGCCAGTAGCGACGTTGATCAGCCCCAGCATTTT
CASSDVDQPQHF
>-|TRBV27|TRBD1|TRBJ2-7
TGTGCCAGCAGTTGGGGACAGGGGGAGGGCGAGCAGTACTTC
CASSWGQGEGEQYF
>-|TRBV25-1|TRBD1|TRBJ2-7
TGTGCCAGCTCTATTAACCTCGGGACAGGGGGGTCCGAGCAGTACTTC
CASSINLGTGGSEQYF